The 5 T cell receptor beta chains below were found in one sample sequenced in a study of regulatory T cells in long-lasting Graves disease. CDR3 regions were amplified by Arm-PCR using iRepertoire HTBI primers to build TCR beta libraries. One entry per CDR3 protein, called by TCRdb with MiXCR from the multiplex PCR reads. The sample carries over 650,000 distinct CDR3 sequences, approximately 29% recorded once. As to time point: persistent/refractory GD, antithyroid drugs over 5 years with positive TRAb. With RNA extracted from PBMCs as input, the TCR library was made. Sequences were derived from peripheral blood mononuclear cells (PBMCs), sampled when the disease was refractory, from a patient treated with antithyroid drugs. The receptors were sampled from a female donor with Graves disease.

This clonotype turned up a few times. The DNA is omitted, as the CDR3 cannot be located on it reliably, and the CDR3 follows TCRdb's listing. The CDR3 loop is CASILGNMNTEAFF. This rearrangement joins TRBV12-3 or TRBV12-4 to TRBJ1-1. The CDR3 is 14 amino acids long, termini counted.

This clonotype came up a few times. The V call is TRBV7-9, the J call TRBJ1-5; D remains ambiguous. Trimming cost V 1 base and J 0 bases, with 10 bases left between them. The germline gives CDR1 SEHNR, CDR2 FQNEAQ (reference sequence). The CDR3 extends over 16 amino acids. The DNA of the CDR3 is TGTGCCAGCAGCTTAGACACTCAGGATAGCAATCAGCCCCAGCATTTT. Protein product: CASSLDTQDSNQPQHF. Filled out from reference TRBV7-9 and TRBJ1-5, the complete variable domain reads DTGVSQNPRHKITKRGQNVTFRCDPISEHNRLYWYRQTLGQGPEFLTYFQNEAQLEKSRLLSDRFSAERPKGSFSTLEIQRTEQGDSAMYLCASSLDTQDSNQPQHFGDGTRLSIL.

This clonotype was found a few times. The chain is built from TRBV7-6 and TRBJ1-4; D possibly corresponds to TRBD1 (6 bases). V dropped 5 bases and J dropped 7 bases, with 17 bases sitting between them. Per germline, CDR1 SGHVS and CDR2 FNYEAQ. CDR3 length: 15 amino acids. The CDR3 region has the DNA TGTGCCAGCAGCCAGCGTGACGGGGGCGGTGAAAAACTGTTTTTT. Protein product: CASSQRDGGGEKLFF.

The chain joins TRBV20-1 to TRBJ2-1, with D possibly being TRBD2 (6 bases). CDR3 length: 15 amino acids. V lost 6 bases and J 9 bases, leaving 24 bases between the germline ends. Looked up from germline, CDR1 is DFQATT and CDR2 is SNEGSKA (reference sequence). CDR3 amino acids: CSAHKEGSIYGEQFF. As DNA, the CDR3 is TGCAGTGCCCACAAGGAGGGTTCTATATATGGTGAGCAGTTCTTC.

This clonotype appeared a few times. This chain joins TRBV12-3 or TRBV12-4 and TRBJ1-1; D may be TRBD1 (5 bases). With 3 bases removed from V and 4 bases from J, the gap between germline ends came to 15 bases. CDR3 size: 15 residues. In DNA, the CDR3 is TGTGCCAGCAGTTTGCGGACACCCGTGGGCACTGAAGCTTTCTTT. Translated: CASSLRTPVGTEAFF.